Listed here is a single TCR beta chain. The antigen is unknown. The data originate from a study of cytomegalovirus exposure and HLA in healthy donors. Whole-study results and caveats: Later analysis showed most CMV-associated TCR beta chains appearing HLA-restricted.

The PCR was carried out with 60 Vbeta primers and 13 Jbeta primers. In the original analysis: Unique TCR beta chains numbered roughly 83 million in a later analysis, with around 12 million shared. Data came from immunoSEQ multiplex PCR; TCRdb stores just in-frame clones and leaves some out. The V and J calls and clone size were taken over from that table, and D and trimming were inferred from the DNA. The repertoire holds about 63,000 clones, with 65% to 75% as singletons. Material for sequencing was PBMCs. The origin of this receptor is a man in his fifties in good health and CMV-seropositive.

The DNA for the CDR3 is TGTGCCAGCAGCGTAGGTGGGACTAGAGGCAATGAGCAGTTCTTC. Protein product: CASSVGGTRGNEQFF. The rearrangement links TRBV9 to TRBJ2-1, with 8 bases fitting TRBD2. The CDR3 loop spans 15 amino acids. After removal of 0 bases from V and 6 bases from J, the junction contained 5 bases not matched to a gene. Germline assignment: CDR1 SGDLS and CDR2 YYNGEE.